What follows is one T cell receptor (beta chain) and its context. The data stem from a study of shared clonotypes between healthy human individuals. Germline loops: CDR1 ENHRY, CDR2 SYGVKD. J was trimmed by 0 bases and V by 2 bases; bases with no gene match: 2. This CDR3 has 16 residues. Repertoires were generated with immunoSEQ multiplex PCR, while TCRdb's copy carries only in-frame clones and drops some. This sample carries about 2.3 million clones, about nine tenths of them seen once, and the ten largest clones take 0.3% to 0.4%. Specimen: naive CD4+ T cells from PBMCs. Subset reported: CD45RA+ positively selected. This sequence joins TRBV10-3 and TRBJ2-2, with 8 bases that match TRBD2. The source of this sequence is a man in his late teens or twenties in good health. Some clones in this sample may be carry-over from other donors' samples. CDR3 DNA sequence: TGTGCCATCAGTGAGCTACTAGCGGCGAACACCGGGGAGCTGTTTTTT. It codes for CAISELLAANTGELFF.